The 25 T cell receptor beta chains in this list originate from one sample, sequenced in a study of shared clonotypes between healthy human individuals. Naive-designated CD8 cells lacked CD45RO, were positively enriched for CCR7, and omitted terminally differentiated effector memory CD45RA+ cells. Data came from immunoSEQ multiplex PCR; TCRdb stores just in-frame clones and leaves some out. The sample holds more than 2 million clones, approximately 95% seen once. The sequenced material came from naive CD8+ T cells sorted from blood. These receptors all stem from a man younger than 30 in good health.

The chain carries TRBV10-2 and TRBJ2-7, with 11 positions matching TRBD1. Germline V gives CDR1 WSHSY, CDR2 SAAADI. Germline trimming cut 5 bases from V and 2 bases from J; bases unmatched to any gene: 5. This CDR3 contains 15 residues. The CDR3 coding sequence is TGCGCCAGCAGTTCCCCGGGACAGGGGGCCTACGAGCAGTACTTC. It specifies CASSSPGQGAYEQYF.

This chain uses TRBV13 with TRBJ2-3; 7 bases align to TRBD2. Trimming cost V 0 bases and J 5 bases; bases outside gene matches: 8. Germline-derived CDR1 and CDR2 are PRHDT and FYEKMQ (reference sequence). The CDR3 extends over 16 amino acids. The CDR3 loop is CASSLGLGGTLDTQYF. CDR3 DNA: TGTGCCAGCAGCTTAGGCCTGGGGGGGACCTTAGATACGCAGTATTTT.

This clone was seen a single time. The rearrangement joins TRBV11-2 to TRBJ1-2; D gene unclear. The germline CDR1 and CDR2 sequences are SGHAT and FQNNGV. This CDR3 has 13 amino acids. The V end was cut by 0 bases, the J end by 5 bases, with 7 bases between. CDR3 coding DNA: TGTGCCAGCAGCTTAGACAGGCTATATGGCTACACCTTC. Protein sequence: CASSLDRLYGYTF.

The rearrangement joins TRBV29-1 to TRBJ1-2; 8 bases map to TRBD1. The junction had 16 bases not matched to a gene; V was cut back by 4 bases and J by 0 bases. Germline V CDR1 and CDR2: SQVTM, ANQGSEA. The CDR3 loop spans 18 amino acids. CDR3 DNA sequence: TGCAGCGTTGGCCCGAACGACAGGGGACGAGCAGCTAACTATGGCTACACCTTC. Amino acids: CSVGPNDRGRAANYGYTF.

The chain uses TRBV6-5 and TRBJ1-5; a weak D match, TRBD1 (5 bases). This CDR3 region has 14 residues. Germline-derived CDR1 and CDR2 are MNHEY and SVGAGI. V lost 3 bases, J lost 3 bases, and 9 bases lay in between. The CDR3 DNA follows: TGTGCCAGCAGTTATGGGGCAAACAATCAGCCCCAGCATTTT. It is translated as CASSYGANNQPQHF.

The chain employs TRBV13 and TRBJ2-1; D is perhaps TRBD2 (6 bases). CDR1 and CDR2 from the germline V gene are PRHDT and FYEKMQ (reference sequence). This CDR3 spans 13 amino acids. Trimming removed 5 bases from V and 8 bases from J, with 13 bases in between. The CDR3: CASSISGDYEQFF. Written as DNA, the CDR3 is TGTGCCAGCAGCATCTCCGGGGACTATGAGCAGTTCTTC.

The gene calls are TRBV5-6 and TRBJ2-7; TRBD2 agrees at 9 bases. The CDR3 has 16 residues. Germline V gene lookup returns CDR1 SGHDT and CDR2 YYEEEE. V was pared by 4 bases and J by 5 bases, with 13 bases of the junction left unmatched. The CDR3 sequence is CASSPGVAGDLNEQYF. CDR3 sequence (DNA): TGTGCCAGCAGCCCCGGGGTAGCGGGAGATCTAAACGAGCAGTACTTC. The full variable domain, with the rest looked up from reference TRBV5-6 and TRBJ2-7, is DAGVTQSPTHLIKTRGQQVTLRCSPKSGHDTVSWYQQALGQGPQFIFQYYEEEERQRGNFPDRFSGHQFPNYSSELNVNALLLGDSALYLCASSPGVAGDLNEQYFGPGTRLTVT.

This chain joins TRBV7-9 and TRBJ1-3, with a possible D match to TRBD1 (5 bases). This CDR3 has 17 residues. Germline-derived CDR1 and CDR2 are SEHNR and FQNEAQ (reference sequence). Trimming stripped 5 bases from V and 0 bases from J, with 17 bases between. Here the CDR3 reads CASSAPGRAYSGNTIYF. Written as DNA, the CDR3 is TGTGCCAGCAGCGCACCGGGACGGGCTTACTCTGGAAACACCATATATTTT.

This chain links TRBV30 with TRBJ2-1, with a possible D match to TRBD2 (6 bases). CDR1 is GTSNPN and CDR2 is SVGIG in the germline V gene (reference sequence). The V gene lost 4 bases and the J gene lost 9 bases, with 13 bases spanning the gap. The CDR3 has 12 residues. The CDR3 DNA reads as TGTGCCTGGACCCCCGGGAGCCTTGAGCAGTTCTTC. This translates into CAWTPGSLEQFF.

The genes are TRBV7-9 and TRBJ1-1; D gene unclear. Per germline, CDR1 SEHNR and CDR2 FQNEAQ (reference sequence). V was cut by 3 bases and J by 6 bases, with 8 bases left in between. This CDR3 has 12 residues. The CDR3 reads CASSLLGAEAFF. DNA for the CDR3: TGTGCCAGCAGCTTGTTGGGCGCTGAAGCTTTCTTT.

The chain employs TRBV9 and TRBJ2-7; 9 nucleotides align to TRBD1. The CDR3 spans 15 residues. V dropped 3 bases and J dropped 5; count of bases not matched to a gene: 9. Germline loops: CDR1 SGDLS, CDR2 YYNGEE. As DNA, the CDR3 is TGTGCCAGCAGCGGGGGGACAGGGAGGATCAACGAGCAGTACTTC. Encoded protein: CASSGGTGRINEQYF.

V usage is TRBV4-2 and J usage is TRBJ2-7; D might be TRBD2 (5 bases). Germline V lookup: CDR1 LGHNA, CDR2 YNFKEQ. The CDR3 totals 19 residues. V lost 0 bases to trimming and J lost 3 bases, with 24 bases between them. CDR3 region: CASSQDLEGTSRRRYEQYF. The CDR3 DNA reads TGTGCCAGCAGCCAAGATCTTGAGGGCACGTCGAGGAGGCGCTACGAGCAGTACTTC.

The chain combines TRBV9 with TRBJ2-7, with unresolved D. This CDR3 spans 15 amino acids. CDR1 is SGDLS and CDR2 is YYNGEE in the germline V gene. V was clipped by 0 bases and J by 3 bases, with 13 bases between them. CDR3 nucleotides: TGTGCCAGCAGCGTAGCTATTGAAAGCAGCTACGAGCAGTACTTC. Translation gives CASSVAIESSYEQYF.

The table lists this clone with a count of one. The V call is TRBV23-1, the J call TRBJ1-2; D perhaps matches TRBD1 (5 bases). TRBV23-1 is designated an ORF whose function remains uncertain. This CDR3 region has 14 residues. Trimming took 3 bases from V and 7 from J, leaving 15 bases between them. The CDR3 nucleotides are TGCGCCAGCAGTCACCGCTCCACGGGGCTTGGCTACACCTTC. Translated: CASSHRSTGLGYTF.

This chain uses TRBV2 with TRBJ2-7; 9 bases align to TRBD1. The length of the CDR3 is 14 residues. CDR1 and CDR2 from the germline V gene are SNHLY and FYNNEI. V shed 5 bases, J shed 3 bases, and the junction held 5 bases outside the gene matches. DNA for the CDR3: TGTGCCAGCAGTCCGACGGGACAGGGCTACGAGCAGTACTTC. It yields the protein CASSPTGQGYEQYF.

The table lists this clone with a count of one. This rearrangement joins TRBV4-1 to TRBJ2-1; TRBD1 is a possible D gene (5 bases). V shed 1 base and J shed 6 bases, with 13 bases lying between them. CDR3 length equals 15 residues. The germline CDR1 and CDR2 sequences are MGHRA and YSYEKL. CDR3 sequence reads: CASSQVIVQGNEQFF. The CDR3 nucleotides read TGCGCCAGCAGCCAAGTCATCGTTCAGGGCAATGAGCAGTTCTTC.

V usage is TRBV6-4 and J usage is TRBJ1-6; D not certain. Trimming took off 3 bases at V and 7 bases at J, with 13 bases between the two ends. From germline, CDR1 is MRHNA and CDR2 SNTAGT. CDR3 length: 15 residues. The CDR3 bases are TGTGCCAGCAGTGAAGGAAGGGTAGGAAATTCACCCCTCCACTTT. This sequence encodes CASSEGRVGNSPLHF.

In regard to this clone: Other DNA sequences in this sample translate to the same CDR3. The rearrangement links TRBV28 to TRBJ2-7; 8 bases match TRBD1. Germline V gene lookup returns CDR1 MDHEN and CDR2 SYDVKM. J was trimmed by 1 base and V by 3 bases; bases with no gene match: 2. This CDR3 comprises 14 residues. CDR3 sequence (DNA): TGTGCCAGCAGTTTGCAGGGGGCGTCCTACGAGCAGTACTTC. It encodes CASSLQGASYEQYF.

The chain combines TRBV28 with TRBJ2-6, with a tentative D call TRBD2 (6 bases). The CDR3 totals 18 residues. Looked up from germline, CDR1 is MDHEN and CDR2 is SYDVKM. With 4 bases removed from V and 1 base from J, the gap between germline ends came to 17 bases. The CDR3, as DNA: TGTGCCAGCAGTTCCCTAGCGATATGGGTATCTGGGGCCAACGTCCTGACTTTC. Its protein product is CASSSLAIWVSGANVLTF. Looking up the rest from reference TRBV28 and TRBJ2-6 gives the full variable domain: DVKVTQSSRYLVKRTGEKVFLECVQDMDHENMFWYRQDPGLGLRLIYFSYDVKMKEKGDIPEGYSVSREKKERFSLILESASTNQTSMYLCASSSLAIWVSGANVLTFGAGSRLTVL.

The CDR3 loop reads CASSAPGSLAGTYNEQFF. CDR3 in DNA: TGTGCCAGCAGCGCCCCGGGGAGCCTAGCGGGAACCTACAATGAGCAGTTCTTC. This chain connects TRBV7-6 to TRBJ2-1; TRBD2 agrees at 9 bases. This CDR3 spans 18 amino acids. The V and J ends lost 5 bases and 2 bases, in that order; junction bases with no gene match: 13. From germline, CDR1 is SGHVS and CDR2 FNYEAQ.

J is TRBJ2-3 and V is TRBV28, with D tentatively TRBD2 (6 bases). The CDR3 covers 18 residues. Germline V gene data show CDR1 as MDHEN and CDR2 as SYDVKM. The V end lost 5 bases, the J end lost 4 bases, and 25 bases lay between the germline ends. The CDR3 sequence is CASSPYYAGPLIPDTQYF. CDR3 in DNA: TGTGCCAGCAGTCCATATTATGCGGGGCCACTTATACCAGATACGCAGTATTTT.

This clone has only one observation. J is TRBJ2-7 and V is TRBV5-4, with 10 bases that match TRBD2. The CDR3 consists of 16 residues. Trimming at V came to 2 bases and at J to 1 base, leaving 6 bases not matched to a gene. Germline V gives CDR1 SGHNT, CDR2 YYREEE (reference sequence). CDR3 sequence reads: CASSFARAGGSYEQYF. The CDR3 DNA reads as TGTGCCAGCAGCTTTGCCCGAGCGGGGGGGTCCTACGAGCAGTACTTC.

This sequence joins TRBV2 and TRBJ1-4; D gene ambiguous. The CDR3 totals 15 residues. CDR1 is SNHLY, CDR2 FYNNEI, per germline. V lost 4 bases, J lost 2 bases, and 11 bases lay in between. Here the CDR3 reads CASSGAGVTNEKLFF. CDR3 nucleotides: TGTGCCAGCAGTGGGGCCGGGGTCACTAATGAAAAACTGTTTTTT.

The rearrangement joins TRBV29-1 to TRBJ2-5; 8 bases agree with TRBD1. Trimming at V came to 0 bases and at J to 1 base, leaving 13 bases not matched to a gene. Germline V lookup: CDR1 SQVTM, CDR2 ANQGSEA. The CDR3 length is 18 residues. The CDR3 DNA sequence: TGCAGCGTTGAAGATCGGCGGGGCCGGGGACAGGTCCAAGAGACCCAGTACTTC. This translates into CSVEDRRGRGQVQETQYF.

About this clone itself: A read error may be the cause here, since a much bigger clone is one base away. The gene calls are TRBV11-3 and TRBJ1-1; D call uncertain. With 5 bases removed from V and 2 bases from J, the gap between germline ends came to 6 bases. Germline CDR1 reads SGHNT; CDR2 reads YENEEA. CDR3 length equals 12 residues. Here the CDR3 DNA reads TGTGCCAGCAGCGTAGGTAACACTGAAGCTTTCTTT. It codes for CASSVGNTEAFF.